This T cell receptor (beta chain) was sequenced in a study of cytomegalovirus exposure and HLA in healthy donors. On the study more broadly: Most genotyped donors, 75% to 85% of 398, had Caucasian-associated genetic ancestry. General study points: Previous analysis showed most TCR beta V segments were productive about 87% or about 30% of the time. Across donors, most TCRs were seen rarely, yet some public ones were widespread.

Unmatched junction bases numbered 6, after V lost 2 bases and J lost 6 bases. Germline CDR1 and CDR2: MDHEN and SYDVKM. The CDR3 runs to 14 residues. For this clone: As yet, its antigen is unknown.

It was with 60 Vbeta and 13 Jbeta primers that the PCR ran. The assay was immunoSEQ multiplex PCR, and TCRdb's table has in-frame clones only and misses some. The profile shows under 150,000 clones, roughly four fifths of them singletons. The receptor comes from a woman aged 18-30 years in good health and CMV-seronegative. The sequenced sample was PBMCs. V and J are TRBV28 and TRBJ2-7, with 8 bases identical to TRBD1. This chain's CDR3 is CASSLGTQGAEQYF. CDR3 bases: TGTGCCAGCAGTTTAGGCACCCAGGGGGCCGAGCAGTACTTC.